This T cell receptor beta chain came from a study of T cell repertoires in cytomegalovirus infection. The study, taken as a whole, reports: CMV-specific TCR beta clonotypes restricted by HLA-C were the ones dominating the ex vivo response.

Each CDR3 protein is one row after TCRdb ran MiXCR on the reads. The sample shows about 280,000 distinct CDR3 sequences, 20% to 25% of them seen only once. A note on this clonotype: The antigen is unknown.

V lost 2 bases to trimming and J lost 5 bases, with 9 bases between them. Germline values: CDR1 SGHDN, CDR2 FVKESK. The CDR3 is 13 amino acids. This clonotype was obtained from a human donor in good health (CMV status not recorded). Some clones in this sample may be carry-over from other donors' samples. The sequenced sample was cultured PBMCs, obtained from culture after CMV antigen stimulation. The V call is TRBV14, the J call TRBJ2-5; weak D call: TRBD1 (5 bases). The CDR3 sequence: CASSQRQWETQYF. The CDR3 DNA follows: TGTGCCAGCAGCCAAAGACAGTGGGAGACCCAGTACTTC. The whole variable domain, remainder taken from reference TRBV14 and TRBJ2-5, is EAGVTQFPSHSVIEKGQTVTLRCDPISGHDNLYWYRRVMGKEIKFLLHFVKESKQDESGMPNNRFLAERTGGTYSTLKVQPAELEDSGVYFCASSQRQWETQYFGPGTRLLVL.